This T cell receptor beta chain was observed in a study of T and B cells in COVID-19 patients. Study as a whole: COVID-19 patients gave peripheral blood either during active infection or after recovery.

This CDR3 region has 13 residues. Looked up from germline, CDR1 is DFQATT and CDR2 is SNEGSKA (reference sequence). V lost 3 bases and J lost 1, with 8 bases in between. From blood, about 220-500 ng of genomic DNA served as TRB template. Study findings and constraints: Clonality of TRB repertoires was high in active COVID-19; recovery brought above-healthy diversity and richness. Sorted SARS-CoV-2-responsive or tetramer+ T cells and CD4+, regulatory and CD8+ subsets were not yet sequenced. In COVID-19 patients, T cell receptor beta variable and joining gene use was reportedly strongly skewed.

To note about this clonotype: The target antigen is unknown.

Multiplex PCR with BIOMED2 TRB-A/B primer pools amplified TRB rearrangements. From the multiplex PCR reads, TCRdb called clonotypes with MiXCR, one entry per CDR3 protein. The data hold 800 to 1,000 distinct CDR3 sequences, with around 28% observed a single time. The sequenced material came from blood. The gene calls are TRBV20-1 and TRBJ2-3, with unresolved D. This receptor was taken from a human donor with active COVID-19. Here the CDR3 reads CSASVGCTDTQYF. The CDR3 nucleotides read TGCAGTGCTAGTGTAGGGTGCACAGATACGCAGTATTTT.